The rows below give T cell receptor beta chains drawn from one sample of a study of T-cell memory formation after mild COVID-19. TCRdb recomputed calls from the 5' RACE reads with MiXCR, one row per CDR3 protein. Of some 450,000 distinct CDR3 sequences in the sample, more than 15% are singletons; the top ten hold around a fifth. Specimen: PBMCs or a T cell subset sorted from them (not recorded which). The receptors shown here come from a man aged 18 to 29 who had mild COVID-19 (a few samples of this study predate the infection). Cell type and time point are not known. CDR3s leave out the opening cysteine and the closing phenylalanine or tryptophan.

TRBV6-5 | ASSYSDPAGGREQF
TRBV5-1 | ASSLAGGLADTQY
TRBV7-2 | ASSSPGFEQY
TRBV7-3 | ASSLTDRDTQY
TRBV5-4 | ASSLEASQKEYGYT
TRBV20-1 | SAILHTGEKLF
TRBV5-1 | ASSLDSFNYGYT
TRBV12-3/TRBV12-4 | ASSFGTGGPDTQY
TRBV7-2 | ASSFSEGVAAVALH
TRBV7-2 | ASSLSGGELF
TRBV12-3/TRBV12-4 | ASSHGTGYEQY
TRBV7-9 | ASTLLGANEKLF
TRBV20-1 | SAEEGAADTQY
TRBV7-9 | ASRTRMESPLH
TRBV4-1 | ASRMGQGPWYGYT
TRBV6-2/TRBV6-3 | ASSDPRHLNDYGYT
TRBV11-2 | ASSLVAYRGGTDTQY
TRBV7-3 | ASSSDSWNTEAF
TRBV7-2 | ASSLTTSEQY
TRBV7-2 | ASSPRPRGKETQY
TRBV4-2 | ASSLGATSGEETQY
TRBV20-1 | SAMRGIPNTGELF
TRBV5-5 | ASSLSEVYGYT
TRBV6-2/TRBV6-3 | ASKRQPSGANVLT
TRBV6-5 | ASQRGGNNEQF
TRBV9 | ASSVEVGFTDTQY
TRBV10-3 | AISEPRLGTGELF
TRBV5-1 | ASSSATFQEDKQF
TRBV27 | ASSWGLAGDETQY
TRBV15 | ATSIDRVNYGYT
TRBV5-1 | ASSIPGRGETQY
TRBV7-8 | ASSLEGAEEKLF
TRBV18 | ASSPLRGRDTEAF
TRBV29-1 | SVHSGGTEAF
TRBV4-1 | ASSQEGRGSYGYT
TRBV20-1 | SALRGNTEAF
TRBV5-1 | ASSLGAGGSYNEQF
TRBV6-2/TRBV6-3 | ASTHGLADTDTQY
TRBV27 | ASSLSPAGANVLT
TRBV29-1 | SVEDGHTEAF
TRBV7-9 | ASSGKGQGHGELF
TRBV5-1 | ASSLEGSGELF